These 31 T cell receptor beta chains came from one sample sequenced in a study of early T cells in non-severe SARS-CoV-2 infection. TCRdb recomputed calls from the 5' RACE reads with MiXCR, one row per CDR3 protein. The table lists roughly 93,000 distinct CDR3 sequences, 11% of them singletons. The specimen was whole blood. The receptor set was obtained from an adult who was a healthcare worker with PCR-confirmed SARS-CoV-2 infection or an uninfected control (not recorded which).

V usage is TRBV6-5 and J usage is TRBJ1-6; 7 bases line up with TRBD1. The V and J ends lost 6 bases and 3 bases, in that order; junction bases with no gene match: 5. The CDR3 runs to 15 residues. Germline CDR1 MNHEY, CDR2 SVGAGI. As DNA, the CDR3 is TGTGCCAGCAGAAAGGGACAGATCTATAATTCACCCCTCCACTTT. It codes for CASRKGQIYNSPLHF.

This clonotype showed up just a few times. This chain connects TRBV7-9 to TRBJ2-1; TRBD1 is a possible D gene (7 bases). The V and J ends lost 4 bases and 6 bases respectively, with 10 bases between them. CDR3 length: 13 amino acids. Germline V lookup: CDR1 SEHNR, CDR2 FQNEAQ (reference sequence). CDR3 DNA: TGTGCCAGCAGCTCCAGGGGGGTCAATGAGCAGTTCTTC. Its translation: CASSSRGVNEQFF.

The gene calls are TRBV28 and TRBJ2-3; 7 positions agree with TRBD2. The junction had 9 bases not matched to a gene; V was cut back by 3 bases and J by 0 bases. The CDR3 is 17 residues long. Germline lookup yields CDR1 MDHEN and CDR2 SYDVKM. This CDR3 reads CASSFMPSGSSTDTQYF. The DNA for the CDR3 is TGTGCCAGCAGTTTTATGCCTAGCGGCTCTAGCACAGATACGCAGTATTTT.

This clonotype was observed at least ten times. This CDR3 is CASSPGAGGFDEQFF. As DNA, the CDR3 is TGTGCCAGCAGTCCAGGAGCAGGGGGCTTCGATGAGCAGTTCTTC. The chain combines TRBV12-3 or TRBV12-4 with TRBJ2-1, with TRBD1 matching over 8 bases. The CDR3 runs 15 residues. V shed 5 bases, J shed 8 bases, and the junction held 11 bases outside the gene matches.

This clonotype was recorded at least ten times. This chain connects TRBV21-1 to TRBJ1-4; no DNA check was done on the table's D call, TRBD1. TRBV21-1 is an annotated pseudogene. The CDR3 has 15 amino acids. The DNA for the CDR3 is TGTGCCAGCAGCAGGGGGACAGTAAAAAATGAAAAACTGTTTTTT. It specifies CASSRGTVKNEKLFF.

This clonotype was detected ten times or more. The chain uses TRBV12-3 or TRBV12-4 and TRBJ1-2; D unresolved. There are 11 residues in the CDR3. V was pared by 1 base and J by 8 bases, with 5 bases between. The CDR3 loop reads CASSLGRGYTF. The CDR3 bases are TGTGCCAGCAGTTTAGGCAGGGGCTACACCTTC.

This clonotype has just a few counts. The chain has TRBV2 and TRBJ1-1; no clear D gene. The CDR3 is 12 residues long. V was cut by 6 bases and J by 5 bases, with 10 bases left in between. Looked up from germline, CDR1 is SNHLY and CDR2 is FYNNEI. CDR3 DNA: TGTGCCAGCAGCGTTGATAGGACTGAAGCTTTCTTT. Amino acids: CASSVDRTEAFF.

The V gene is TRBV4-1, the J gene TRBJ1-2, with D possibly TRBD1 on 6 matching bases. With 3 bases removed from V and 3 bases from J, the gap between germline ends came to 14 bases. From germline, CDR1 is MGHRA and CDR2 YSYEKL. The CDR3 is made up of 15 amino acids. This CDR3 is CASSQSTGSHYGYTF. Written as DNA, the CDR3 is TGCGCCAGCAGCCAGTCGACAGGATCTCACTATGGCTACACCTTC.

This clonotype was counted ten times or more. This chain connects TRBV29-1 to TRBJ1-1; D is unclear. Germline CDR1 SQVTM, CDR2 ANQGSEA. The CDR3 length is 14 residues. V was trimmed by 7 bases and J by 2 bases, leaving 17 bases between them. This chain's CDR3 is CSAPSPSDNTEAFF. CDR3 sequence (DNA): TGCAGCGCTCCCTCCCCTAGTGATAACACTGAAGCTTTCTTT.

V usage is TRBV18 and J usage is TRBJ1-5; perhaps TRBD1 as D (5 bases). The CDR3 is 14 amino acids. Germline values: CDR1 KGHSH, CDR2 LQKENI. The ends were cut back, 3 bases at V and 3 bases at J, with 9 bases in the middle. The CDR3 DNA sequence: TGTGCCAGCTCACCCGGGGGTGACAATCAGCCCCAGCATTTT. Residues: CASSPGGDNQPQHF.

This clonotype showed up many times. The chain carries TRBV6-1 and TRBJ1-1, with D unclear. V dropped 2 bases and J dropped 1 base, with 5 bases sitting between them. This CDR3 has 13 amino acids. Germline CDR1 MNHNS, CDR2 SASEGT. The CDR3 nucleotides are TGTGCCAGCAGTGAAATGAAGAACACTGAAGCTTTCTTT. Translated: CASSEMKNTEAFF.

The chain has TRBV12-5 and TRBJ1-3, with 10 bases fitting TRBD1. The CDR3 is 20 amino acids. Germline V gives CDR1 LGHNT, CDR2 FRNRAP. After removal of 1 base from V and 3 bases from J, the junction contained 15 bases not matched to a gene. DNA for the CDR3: TGTGCTAGTGGTTTGGCGCAATGGGACAGGGGAAAGATGGGTGGAAACACCATATATTTT. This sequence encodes CASGLAQWDRGKMGGNTIYF.

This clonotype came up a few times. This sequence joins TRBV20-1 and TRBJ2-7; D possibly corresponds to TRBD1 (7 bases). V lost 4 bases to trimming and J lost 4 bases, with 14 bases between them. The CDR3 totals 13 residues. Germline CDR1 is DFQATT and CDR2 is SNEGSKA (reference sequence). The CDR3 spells CSANPTGRYEQYF. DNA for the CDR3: TGCAGTGCTAATCCGACAGGGAGGTACGAGCAGTACTTC.

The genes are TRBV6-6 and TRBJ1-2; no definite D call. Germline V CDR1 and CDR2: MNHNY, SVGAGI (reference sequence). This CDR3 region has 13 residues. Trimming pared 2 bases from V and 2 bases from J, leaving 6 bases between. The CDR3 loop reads CASSYLGNYGYTF. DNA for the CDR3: TGTGCCAGCAGTTACCTTGGGAACTATGGCTACACCTTC.

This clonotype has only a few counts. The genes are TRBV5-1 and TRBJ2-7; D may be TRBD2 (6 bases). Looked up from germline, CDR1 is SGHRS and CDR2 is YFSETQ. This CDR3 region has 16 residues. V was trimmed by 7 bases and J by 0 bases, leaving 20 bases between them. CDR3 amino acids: CASGFTPGLSSYEQYF. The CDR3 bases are TGCGCCAGCGGGTTTACTCCGGGACTGAGCTCCTACGAGCAGTACTTC. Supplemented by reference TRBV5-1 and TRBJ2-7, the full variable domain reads KAGVTQTPRYLIKTRGQQVTLSCSPISGHRSVSWYQQTPGQGLQFLFEYFSETQRNKGNFPGRFSGRQFSNSRSEMNVSTLELGDSALYLCASGFTPGLSSYEQYFGPGTRLTVT.

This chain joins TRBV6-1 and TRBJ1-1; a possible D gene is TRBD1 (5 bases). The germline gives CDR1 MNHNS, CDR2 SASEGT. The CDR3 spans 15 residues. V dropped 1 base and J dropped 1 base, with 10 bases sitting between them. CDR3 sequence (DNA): TGTGCCAGCAGTGAAGATGGGGCAGGGAACACTGAAGCTTTCTTT. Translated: CASSEDGAGNTEAFF.

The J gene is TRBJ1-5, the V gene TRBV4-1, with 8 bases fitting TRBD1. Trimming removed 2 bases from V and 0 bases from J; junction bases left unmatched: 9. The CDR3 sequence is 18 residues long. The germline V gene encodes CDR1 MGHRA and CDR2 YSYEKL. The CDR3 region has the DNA TGCGCCAGCAGCCAAAACACGGACAGGGATTATAGCAATCAGCCCCAGCATTTT. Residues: CASSQNTDRDYSNQPQHF.

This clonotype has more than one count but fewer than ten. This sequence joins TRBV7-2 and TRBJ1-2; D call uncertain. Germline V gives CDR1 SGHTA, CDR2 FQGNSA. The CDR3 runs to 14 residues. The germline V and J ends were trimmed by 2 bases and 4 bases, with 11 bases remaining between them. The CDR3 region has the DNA TGTGCCAGCAGCTTATCGCGGGGTTCCTATGGCTACACCTTC. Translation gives CASSLSRGSYGYTF.

CDR3 residues: CAWSVQGHQPQHF. Written as DNA, the CDR3 is TGTGCCTGGAGTGTACAGGGCCATCAGCCCCAGCATTTT. The chain carries TRBV30 and TRBJ1-5; possible D gene TRBD1, 6 bases. Germline assignment: CDR1 GTSNPN and CDR2 SVGIG (reference sequence). The CDR3 is 13 residues long. The V end was cut by 0 bases, the J end by 5 bases, with 8 bases between.

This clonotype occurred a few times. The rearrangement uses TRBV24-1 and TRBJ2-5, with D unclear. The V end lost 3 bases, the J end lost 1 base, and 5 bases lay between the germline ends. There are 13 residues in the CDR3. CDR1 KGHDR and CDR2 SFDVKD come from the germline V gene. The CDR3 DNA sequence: TGTGCCACCAGTGATAGGACCCAAGAGACCCAGTACTTC. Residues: CATSDRTQETQYF.

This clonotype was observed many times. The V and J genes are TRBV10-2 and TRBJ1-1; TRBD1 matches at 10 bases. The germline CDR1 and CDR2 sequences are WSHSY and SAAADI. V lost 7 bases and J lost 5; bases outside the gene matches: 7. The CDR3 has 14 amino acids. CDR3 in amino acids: CASTPRTGGTEAFF. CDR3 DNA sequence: TGCGCCAGCACCCCCCGGACAGGGGGAACTGAAGCTTTCTTT.

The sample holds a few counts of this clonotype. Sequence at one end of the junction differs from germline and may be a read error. The CDR3 loop reads CSARPSGNQPQHF. CDR3 in DNA: TGCAGCGCTAGACCGAGCGGCAATCAGCCCCAGCATTTT. This sequence joins TRBV20-1 and TRBJ1-5; D is unresolved. The CDR3 runs 13 residues. Germline loops: CDR1 DFQATT, CDR2 SNEGSKA (reference sequence).

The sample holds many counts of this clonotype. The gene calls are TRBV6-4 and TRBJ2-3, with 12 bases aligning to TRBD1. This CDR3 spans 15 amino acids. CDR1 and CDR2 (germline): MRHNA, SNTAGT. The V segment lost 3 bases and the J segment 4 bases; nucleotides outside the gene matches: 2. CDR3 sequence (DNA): TGTGCCAGCAGTGAGGGGACAGGGGGCGCAGATACGCAGTATTTT. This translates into CASSEGTGGADTQYF.

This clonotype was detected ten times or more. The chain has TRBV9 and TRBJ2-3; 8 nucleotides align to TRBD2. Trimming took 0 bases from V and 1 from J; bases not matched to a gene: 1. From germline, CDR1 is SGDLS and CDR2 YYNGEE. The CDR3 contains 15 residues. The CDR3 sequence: CASSVGSGGTDTQYF. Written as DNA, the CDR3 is TGTGCCAGCAGCGTAGGTAGCGGGGGCACAGATACGCAGTATTTT.

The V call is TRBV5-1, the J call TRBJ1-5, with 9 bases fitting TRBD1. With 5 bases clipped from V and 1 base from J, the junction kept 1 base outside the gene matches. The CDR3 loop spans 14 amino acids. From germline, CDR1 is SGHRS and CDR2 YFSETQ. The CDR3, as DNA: TGCGCCAGCAGGACAGGGGGGAGCAATCAGCCCCAGCATTTT. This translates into CASRTGGSNQPQHF. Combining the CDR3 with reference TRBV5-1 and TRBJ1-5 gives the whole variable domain KAGVTQTPRYLIKTRGQQVTLSCSPISGHRSVSWYQQTPGQGLQFLFEYFSETQRNKGNFPGRFSGRQFSNSRSEMNVSTLELGDSALYLCASRTGGSNQPQHFGDGTRLSIL.

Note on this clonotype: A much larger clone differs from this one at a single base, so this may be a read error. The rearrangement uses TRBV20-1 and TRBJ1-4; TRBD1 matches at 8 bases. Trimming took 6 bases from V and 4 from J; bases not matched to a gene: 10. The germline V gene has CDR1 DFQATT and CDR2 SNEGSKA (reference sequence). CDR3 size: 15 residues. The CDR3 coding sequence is TGCAGTGCCCTGGACAGGGTAAGAGTTAATGAAAAACTGTTTTTT. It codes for CSALDRVRVNEKLFF.

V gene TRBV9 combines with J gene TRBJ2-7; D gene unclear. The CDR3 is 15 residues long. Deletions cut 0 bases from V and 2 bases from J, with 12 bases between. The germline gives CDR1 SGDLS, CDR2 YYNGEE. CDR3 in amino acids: CASSVGPAPTYEQYF. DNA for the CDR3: TGTGCCAGCAGCGTAGGCCCAGCGCCGACCTACGAGCAGTACTTC.

CDR3 residues: CASSWATAETQYF. As DNA, the CDR3 is TGTGCCAGCAGTTGGGCCACGGCTGAGACCCAGTACTTC. The V and J genes are TRBV2 and TRBJ2-5; D unclear. V lost 5 bases and J 5 bases, leaving 12 bases between the germline ends. From germline, CDR1 is SNHLY and CDR2 FYNNEI. The CDR3 spans 13 residues.

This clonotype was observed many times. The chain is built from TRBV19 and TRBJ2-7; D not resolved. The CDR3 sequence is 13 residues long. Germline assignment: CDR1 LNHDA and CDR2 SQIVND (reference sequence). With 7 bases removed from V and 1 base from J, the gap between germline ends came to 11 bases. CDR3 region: CASTAGASYEQYF. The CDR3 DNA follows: TGTGCCAGTACCGCAGGAGCTTCCTACGAGCAGTACTTC.

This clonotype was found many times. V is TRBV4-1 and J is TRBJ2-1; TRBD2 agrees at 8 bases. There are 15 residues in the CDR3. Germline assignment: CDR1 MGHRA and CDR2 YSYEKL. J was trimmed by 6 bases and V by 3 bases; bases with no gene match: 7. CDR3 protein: CASSHPARGVNEQFF. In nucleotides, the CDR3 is TGCGCCAGCAGCCATCCCGCGCGGGGGGTCAATGAGCAGTTCTTC.

CDR3 sequence reads: CAISELRQGRGHEYF. CDR3 bases: TGTGCCATCAGTGAGCTTCGACAGGGCAGGGGACACGAGTACTTC. The chain recombines TRBV10-3 with TRBJ2-5; 7 bases agree with TRBD1. Germline V lookup: CDR1 ENHRY, CDR2 SYGVKD. The junction had 15 bases not matched to a gene; V was cut back by 2 bases and J by 12 bases. The CDR3 length is 15 residues.